This T cell receptor beta chain was recorded in a study of preoperative IRX-2 immunotherapy in early breast cancer. In germline, CDR1 is KGHSH, CDR2 LQKENI. Trimming shortened V by 5 bases and J by 7 bases, and 6 bases separated the two germline ends. The CDR3 covers 11 residues. Treatment in this sample: preoperative locoregional IRX-2 cytokine immunotherapy. Patients received preoperative, locoregional IRX-2 cytokine immunotherapy in a phase Ib study. Data came from immunoSEQ multiplex PCR; TCRdb stores just in-frame clones and leaves some out. The table records about 43,000 clones, approximately 94% of them present only once.

The receptor was isolated from a human donor with breast cancer. This chain uses TRBV18 with TRBJ2-1; D ambiguous. Sample: tumor tissue, taken after IRX-2 immunotherapy. CDR3 coding DNA: TGTGCCAGCTCAGTGCAAAATGAGCAGTTCTTC. Its translation is CASSVQNEQFF. Complete variable domain (other parts from reference TRBV18 and TRBJ2-1): NAGVMQNPRHLVRRRGQEARLRCSPMKGHSHVYWYRQLPEEGLKFMVYLQKENIIDESGMPKERFSAEFPKEGPSILRIQQVVRGDSAAYFCASSVQNEQFFGPGTRLTVL.